Reported below is one TCR beta chain. This sample was included in a study of blood T cell repertoires in COVID-19. Study at large: The United States, Italy and Spain were the sources of the acute and convalescent COVID-19 samples. The cDNA or gDNA used as material had been derived from T cells, B-cell-depleted T cells, or PBMCs.

Profiled with immunoSEQ multiplex PCR; TCRdb holds only in-frame clones, not every one. This sample has around 230,000 clones, with approximately 84% found just once. Trimming left V 2 bases short and J 5 bases short, with 13 bases between. CDR1 and CDR2 (germline): MNHEY, SMNVEV (reference sequence). The CDR3 is 15 residues long. Across 24 US areas, participants ranged in age from 18 to 89 years. Assignments of participants to cohorts depended upon their own reported clinical history. The sequencing sample was made of PBMCs or T cells enriched from blood (not recorded which). This sequence originates from a woman between 40 and 55 years old with acute COVID-19. This chain connects TRBV27 to TRBJ1-5; tentative D call: TRBD1 (5 bases). CDR3 nucleotides: TGTGCCAGCAGTTTAGGGGGAGGGCCGTATCAGCCCCAGCATTTT. Translating gives CASSLGGGPYQPQHF.